This paragraph covers one TCR beta chain sequence. Its antigen is currently unknown. The data belong to a study of PD-L1 blockade in urothelial cancer. The overall study: Prior regimens of chemotherapy numbered 0 to 3 per patient. Blood-derived samples held a median approximately 140,000 T cells. Regarding the study as a whole: Pretreatment TCR clonality in blood, when below the median, was predictive of better survival.

Assay used: immunoSEQ multiplex PCR; TCRdb lists only in-frame clones, some missing. The table lists approximately 83,000 clones, roughly 85% of them singletons. Time point indicated: peripheral blood 6 weeks after treatment start. In germline, CDR1 is SGHVS, CDR2 FNYEAQ. The V gene lost 5 bases and the J gene lost 8 bases, with 9 bases spanning the gap. This CDR3 has 12 amino acids. The chain is built from TRBV7-6 and TRBJ2-2; a weak D match, TRBD2 (5 bases). The specimen was PBMCs, collected around atezolizumab (anti-PD-L1) treatment. The origin of this receptor is an older man with urothelial cancer. The CDR3 DNA reads TGTGCCAGCAGCCTTCTAGCTGGGGAGCTGTTTTTT. It is translated as CASSLLAGELFF.